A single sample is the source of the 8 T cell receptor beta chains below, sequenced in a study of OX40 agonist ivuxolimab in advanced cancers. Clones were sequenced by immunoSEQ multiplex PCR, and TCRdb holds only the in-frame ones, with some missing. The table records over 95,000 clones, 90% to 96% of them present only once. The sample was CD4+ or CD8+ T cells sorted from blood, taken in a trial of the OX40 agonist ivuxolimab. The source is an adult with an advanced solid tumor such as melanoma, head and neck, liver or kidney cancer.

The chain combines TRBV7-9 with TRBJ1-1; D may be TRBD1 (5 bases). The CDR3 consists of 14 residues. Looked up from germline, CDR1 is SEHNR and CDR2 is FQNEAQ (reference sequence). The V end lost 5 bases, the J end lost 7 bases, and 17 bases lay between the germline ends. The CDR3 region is CASSAREGPFEAFF. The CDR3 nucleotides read TGTGCCAGCAGCGCAAGGGAGGGGCCCTTTGAAGCTTTCTTT. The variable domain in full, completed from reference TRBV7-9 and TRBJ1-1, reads DTGVSQNPRHKITKRGQNVTFRCDPISEHNRLYWYRQTLGQGPEFLTYFQNEAQLEKSRLLSDRFSAERPKGSFSTLEIQRTEQGDSAMYLCASSAREGPFEAFFGQGTRLTVV.

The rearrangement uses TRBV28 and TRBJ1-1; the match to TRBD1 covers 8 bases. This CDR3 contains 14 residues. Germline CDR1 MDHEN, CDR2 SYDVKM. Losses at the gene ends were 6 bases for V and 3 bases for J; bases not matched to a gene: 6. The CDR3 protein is CASSPDRADTEAFF. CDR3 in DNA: TGTGCCAGCAGCCCGGACAGGGCGGACACTGAAGCTTTCTTT.

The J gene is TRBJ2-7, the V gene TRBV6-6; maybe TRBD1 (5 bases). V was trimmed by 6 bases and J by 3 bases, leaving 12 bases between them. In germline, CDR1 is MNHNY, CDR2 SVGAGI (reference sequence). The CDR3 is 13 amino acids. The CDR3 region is CASRGQGFYEQYF. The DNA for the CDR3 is TGTGCCAGCAGAGGGCAGGGATTCTACGAGCAGTACTTC.

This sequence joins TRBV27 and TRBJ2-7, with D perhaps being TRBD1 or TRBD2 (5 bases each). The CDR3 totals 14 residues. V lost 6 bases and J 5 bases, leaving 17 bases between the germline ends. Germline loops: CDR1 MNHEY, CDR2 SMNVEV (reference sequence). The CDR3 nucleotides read TGTGCCAGCAGCCCCCGGGGCGGGCCCAACGAGCAGTACTTC. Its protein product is CASSPRGGPNEQYF.

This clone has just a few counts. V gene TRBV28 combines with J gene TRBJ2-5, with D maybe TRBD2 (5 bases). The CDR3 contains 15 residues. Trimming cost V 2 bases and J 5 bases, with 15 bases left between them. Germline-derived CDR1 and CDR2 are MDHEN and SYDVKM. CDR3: CASSLKRLQKETQYF. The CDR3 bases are TGTGCCAGCAGTTTAAAGAGACTACAGAAGGAGACCCAGTACTTC.

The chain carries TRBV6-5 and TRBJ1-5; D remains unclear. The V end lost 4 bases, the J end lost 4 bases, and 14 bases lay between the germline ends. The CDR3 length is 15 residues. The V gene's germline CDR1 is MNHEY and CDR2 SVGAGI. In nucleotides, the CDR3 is TGTGCCAGCAGTTCTCTAGGTGAGGGAAATCAGCCCCAGCATTTT. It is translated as CASSSLGEGNQPQHF.

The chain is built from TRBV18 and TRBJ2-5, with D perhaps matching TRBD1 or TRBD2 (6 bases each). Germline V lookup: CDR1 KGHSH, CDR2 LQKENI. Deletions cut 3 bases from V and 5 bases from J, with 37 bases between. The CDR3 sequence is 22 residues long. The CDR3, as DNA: TGTGCCAGCTCACCTGGACAGAACCGGGACTTAGAAACCGGGAGCGCACCCGAGACCCAGTACTTC. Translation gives CASSPGQNRDLETGSAPETQYF.

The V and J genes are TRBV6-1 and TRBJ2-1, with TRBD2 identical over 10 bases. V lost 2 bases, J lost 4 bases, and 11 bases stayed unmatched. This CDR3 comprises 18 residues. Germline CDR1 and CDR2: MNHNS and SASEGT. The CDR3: CASSEPRLIAGGYNEQFF. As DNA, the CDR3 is TGTGCCAGCAGTGAACCCCGGTTAATAGCGGGGGGTTACAATGAGCAGTTCTTC.